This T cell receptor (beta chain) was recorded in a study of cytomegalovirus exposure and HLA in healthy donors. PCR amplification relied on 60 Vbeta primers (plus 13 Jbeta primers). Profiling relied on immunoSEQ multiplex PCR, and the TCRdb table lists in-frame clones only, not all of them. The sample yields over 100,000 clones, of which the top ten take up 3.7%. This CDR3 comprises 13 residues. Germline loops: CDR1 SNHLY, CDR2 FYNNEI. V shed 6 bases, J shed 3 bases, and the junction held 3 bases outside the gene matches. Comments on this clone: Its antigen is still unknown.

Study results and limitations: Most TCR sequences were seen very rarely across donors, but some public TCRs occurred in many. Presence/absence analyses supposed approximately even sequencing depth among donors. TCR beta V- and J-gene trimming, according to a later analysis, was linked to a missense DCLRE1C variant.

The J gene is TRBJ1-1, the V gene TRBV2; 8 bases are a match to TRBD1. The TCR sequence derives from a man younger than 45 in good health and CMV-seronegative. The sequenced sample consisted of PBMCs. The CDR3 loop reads CASRTGGDTEAFF. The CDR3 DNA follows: TGTGCCAGCAGAACAGGGGGAGACACTGAAGCTTTCTTT.